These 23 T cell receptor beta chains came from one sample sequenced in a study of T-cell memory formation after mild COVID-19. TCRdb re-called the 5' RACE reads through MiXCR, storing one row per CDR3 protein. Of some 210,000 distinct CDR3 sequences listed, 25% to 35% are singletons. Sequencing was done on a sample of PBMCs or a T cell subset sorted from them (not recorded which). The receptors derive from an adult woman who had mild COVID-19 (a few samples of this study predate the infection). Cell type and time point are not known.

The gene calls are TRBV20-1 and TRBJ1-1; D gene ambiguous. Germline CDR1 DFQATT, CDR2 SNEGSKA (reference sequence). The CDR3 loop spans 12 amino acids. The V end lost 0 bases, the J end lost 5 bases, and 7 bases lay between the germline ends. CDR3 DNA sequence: TGCAGTGCTAGAGATGGGCAGACTGAAGCTTTCTTT. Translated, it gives CSARDGQTEAFF.

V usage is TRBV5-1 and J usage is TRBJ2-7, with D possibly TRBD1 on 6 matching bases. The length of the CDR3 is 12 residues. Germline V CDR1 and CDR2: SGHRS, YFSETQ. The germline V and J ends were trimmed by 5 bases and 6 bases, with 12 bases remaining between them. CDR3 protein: CASSAGTREQYF. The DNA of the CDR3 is TGCGCCAGCAGTGCCGGGACACGCGAGCAGTACTTC.

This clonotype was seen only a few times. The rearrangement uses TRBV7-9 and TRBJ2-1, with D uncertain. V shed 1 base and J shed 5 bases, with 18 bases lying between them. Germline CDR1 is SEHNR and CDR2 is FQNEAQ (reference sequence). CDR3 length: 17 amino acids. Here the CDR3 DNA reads TGTGCCAGCAGCTTAGATTGGGTGGGTCCCGAAAACAATGAGCAGTTCTTC. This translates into CASSLDWVGPENNEQFF.

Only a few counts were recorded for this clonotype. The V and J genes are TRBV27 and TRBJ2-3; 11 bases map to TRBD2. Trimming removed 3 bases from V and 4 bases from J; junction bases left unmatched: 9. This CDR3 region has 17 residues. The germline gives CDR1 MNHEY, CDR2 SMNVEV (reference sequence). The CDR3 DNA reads TGTGCCAGCAGTTTGGTGGCTAGCGGGGGGTCCGCAGATACGCAGTATTTT. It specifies CASSLVASGGSADTQYF.

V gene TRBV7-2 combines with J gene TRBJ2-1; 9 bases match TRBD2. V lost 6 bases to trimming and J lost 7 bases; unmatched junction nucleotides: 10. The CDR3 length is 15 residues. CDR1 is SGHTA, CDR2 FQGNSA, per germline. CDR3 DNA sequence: TGTGCCAGCAGGAAGAGCGGGAGGTTCGGGAATGAGCAGTTCTTC. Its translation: CASRKSGRFGNEQFF.

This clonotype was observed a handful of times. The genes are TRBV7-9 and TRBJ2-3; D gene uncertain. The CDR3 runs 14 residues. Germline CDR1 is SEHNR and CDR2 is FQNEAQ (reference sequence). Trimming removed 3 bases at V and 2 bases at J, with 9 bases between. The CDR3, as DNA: TGTGCCAGCAGCTTTGACCGAATCACAGATACGCAGTATTTT. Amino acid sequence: CASSFDRITDTQYF.

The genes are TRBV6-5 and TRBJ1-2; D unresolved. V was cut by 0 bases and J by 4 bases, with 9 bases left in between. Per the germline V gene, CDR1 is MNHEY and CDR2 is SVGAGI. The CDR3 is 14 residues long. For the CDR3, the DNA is TGTGCCAGCAGTTACTCGTCCTTCGGCTATGGCTACACCTTC. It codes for CASSYSSFGYGYTF.

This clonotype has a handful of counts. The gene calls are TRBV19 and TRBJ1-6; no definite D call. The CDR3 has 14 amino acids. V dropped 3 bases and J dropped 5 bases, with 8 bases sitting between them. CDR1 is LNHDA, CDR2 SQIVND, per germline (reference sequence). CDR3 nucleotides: TGTGCCAGTAGTATTCAGTCAAATAATTCACCCCTCCACTTT. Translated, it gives CASSIQSNNSPLHF.

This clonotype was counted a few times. CDR3 protein: CSVDRGLEETQYF. CDR3 coding DNA: TGCAGCGTTGACAGGGGGCTCGAGGAGACCCAGTACTTC. The chain combines TRBV29-1 with TRBJ2-5; TRBD1 aligns across 8 bases. V shed 3 bases and J 5 bases; nucleotides not matched to a gene: 5. CDR1 is SQVTM and CDR2 is ANQGSEA in the germline V gene. The CDR3 length is 13 residues.

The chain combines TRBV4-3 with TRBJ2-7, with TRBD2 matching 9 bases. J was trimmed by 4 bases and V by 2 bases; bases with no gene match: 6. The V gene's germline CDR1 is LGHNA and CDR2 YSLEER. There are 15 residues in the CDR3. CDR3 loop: CASSQSTSGPYEQYF. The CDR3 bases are TGCGCCAGCAGCCAATCGACTAGCGGACCTTACGAGCAGTACTTC.

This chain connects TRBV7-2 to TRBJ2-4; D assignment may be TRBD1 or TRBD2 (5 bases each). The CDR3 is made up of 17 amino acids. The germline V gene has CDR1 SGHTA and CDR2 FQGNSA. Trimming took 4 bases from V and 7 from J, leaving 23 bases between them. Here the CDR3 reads CASSSRLTGTPWNIQYF. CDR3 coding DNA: TGTGCCAGCAGCTCACGATTGACCGGGACCCCATGGAACATTCAGTACTTC.

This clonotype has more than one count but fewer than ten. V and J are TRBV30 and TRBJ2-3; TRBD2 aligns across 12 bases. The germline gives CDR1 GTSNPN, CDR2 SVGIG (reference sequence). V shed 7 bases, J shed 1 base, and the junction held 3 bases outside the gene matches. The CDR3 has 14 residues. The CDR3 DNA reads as TGTGCCTACTCTAGCGGGGGGGGCACAGATACGCAGTATTTT. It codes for CAYSSGGGTDTQYF.

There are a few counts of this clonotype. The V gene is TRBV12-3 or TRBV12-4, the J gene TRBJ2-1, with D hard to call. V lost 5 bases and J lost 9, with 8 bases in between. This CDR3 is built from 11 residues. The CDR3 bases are TGTGCCAGCAGTCCCCGAGGTGAGCAGTTCTTC. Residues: CASSPRGEQFF.

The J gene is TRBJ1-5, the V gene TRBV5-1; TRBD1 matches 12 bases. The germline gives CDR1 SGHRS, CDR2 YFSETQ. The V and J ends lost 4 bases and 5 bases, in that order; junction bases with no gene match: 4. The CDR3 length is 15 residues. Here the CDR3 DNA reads TGCGCCAGCAGCGAGGGGACAGGGGGCTATCAGCCCCAGCATTTT. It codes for CASSEGTGGYQPQHF.

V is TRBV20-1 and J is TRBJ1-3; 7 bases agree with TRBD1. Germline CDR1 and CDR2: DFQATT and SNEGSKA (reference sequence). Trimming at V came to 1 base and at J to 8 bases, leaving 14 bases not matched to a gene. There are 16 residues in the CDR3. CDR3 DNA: TGCAGTGCTAGAGCCCGGGACAGCGACGCCGGGGACACCATATATTTT. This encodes CSARARDSDAGDTIYF.

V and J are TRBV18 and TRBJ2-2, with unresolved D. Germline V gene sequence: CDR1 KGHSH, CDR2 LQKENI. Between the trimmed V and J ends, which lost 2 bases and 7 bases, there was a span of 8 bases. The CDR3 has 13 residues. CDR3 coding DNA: TGTGCCAGCTCACCAGACGATATCGGGGAGCTGTTTTTT. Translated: CASSPDDIGELFF.

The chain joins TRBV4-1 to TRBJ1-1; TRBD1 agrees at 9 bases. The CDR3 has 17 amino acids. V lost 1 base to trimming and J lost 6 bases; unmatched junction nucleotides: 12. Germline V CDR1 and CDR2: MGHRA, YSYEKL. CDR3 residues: CASSQAFKRTGVSEAFF. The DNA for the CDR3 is TGCGCCAGCAGCCAAGCTTTCAAGAGGACAGGGGTGTCTGAAGCTTTCTTT.

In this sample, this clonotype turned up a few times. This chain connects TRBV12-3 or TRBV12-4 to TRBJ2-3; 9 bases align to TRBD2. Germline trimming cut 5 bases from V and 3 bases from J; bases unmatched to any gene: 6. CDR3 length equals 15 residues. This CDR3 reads CASSLSGSETDTQYF. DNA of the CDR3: TGTGCCAGCAGTCTTAGCGGGAGCGAGACAGATACGCAGTATTTT.

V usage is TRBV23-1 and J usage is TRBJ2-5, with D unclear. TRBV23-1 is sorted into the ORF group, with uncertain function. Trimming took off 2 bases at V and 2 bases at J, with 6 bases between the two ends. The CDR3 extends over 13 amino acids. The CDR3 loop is CASSQRWQETQYF. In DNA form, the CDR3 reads TGCGCCAGCAGTCAAAGGTGGCAAGAGACCCAGTACTTC.

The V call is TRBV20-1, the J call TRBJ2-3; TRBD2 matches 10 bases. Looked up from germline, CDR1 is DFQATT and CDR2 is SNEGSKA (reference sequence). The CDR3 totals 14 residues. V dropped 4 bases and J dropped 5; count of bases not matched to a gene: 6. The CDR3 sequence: CSAKRGGRGDTQYF. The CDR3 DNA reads TGCAGTGCTAAGCGGGGGGGCAGGGGAGATACGCAGTATTTT.

The CDR3 protein is CASSLAQGGAGELFF. The CDR3 DNA sequence: TGTGCCAGCAGCCTAGCACAAGGAGGGGCCGGGGAGCTGTTTTTT. The chain has TRBV4-2 and TRBJ2-2; possible D gene TRBD2, 6 bases. Per the germline V gene, CDR1 is LGHNA and CDR2 is YNFKEQ. The CDR3 runs 15 residues. The V gene lost 4 bases and the J gene lost 6 bases, with 15 bases spanning the gap.

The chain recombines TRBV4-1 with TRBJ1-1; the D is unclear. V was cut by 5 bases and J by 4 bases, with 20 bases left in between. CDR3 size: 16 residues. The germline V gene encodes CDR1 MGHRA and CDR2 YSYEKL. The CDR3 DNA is TGCGCCAGCAGCGAAAGCATGACCCCTTATTTCACTGAAGCTTTCTTT. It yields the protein CASSESMTPYFTEAFF.

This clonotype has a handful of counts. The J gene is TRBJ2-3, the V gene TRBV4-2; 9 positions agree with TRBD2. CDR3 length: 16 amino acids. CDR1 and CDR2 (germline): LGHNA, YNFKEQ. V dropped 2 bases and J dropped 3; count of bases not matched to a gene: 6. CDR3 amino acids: CASSQRSGRPTDTQYF. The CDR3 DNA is TGTGCCAGCAGCCAAAGAAGCGGGAGGCCAACAGATACGCAGTATTTT.